This TCR beta chain came from a study of patients and donors after allogeneic stem cell transplantation. TCRdb re-derived calls from the RT-PCR reads in MiXCR, one entry per CDR3 protein. This sample carries about 160,000 distinct CDR3 sequences, approximately 28% of them seen once, and the ten largest clones take 3.2%. This clonotype was seen a few times. The sequenced sample consisted of blood, either unsorted or a sorted T cell fraction (not recorded which). This TCR was sampled from a human donor who was either an allogeneic HSCT recipient or a stem cell or donor lymphocyte infusion donor (not recorded which). It is not recorded whose cells these are; they may come from a transplant donor.

The CDR3 sequence is CASRGVATNEKLFF. CDR3 DNA: TGTGCCAGCAGGGGAGTTGCAACTAATGAAAAACTGTTTTTT. V is TRBV27 and J is TRBJ1-4; unclear D gene. The CDR3 totals 14 residues. Per germline, CDR1 MNHEY and CDR2 SMNVEV (reference sequence). V was clipped by 6 bases and J by 0 bases, with 8 bases between them.